The T cell receptor (beta chain) under discussion was sequenced for a study of vaccination and CD4 T cells after COVID-19. For the study at large: Control cultures were supplied with a CEFX pool, an HIV-1 Nef pool, or no peptide at all.

The Oncomine TCR Beta short-read assay sequenced DNA from cultured CD4+ T cells. TCRdb called the PCR reads again in MiXCR, with one record for every CDR3 protein. The sample has around 13,000 distinct CDR3 sequences, roughly 69% seen once. This clonotype was observed once. The target antigen is unknown. Specified treatment: approximately 11-day PBMC culture with coronavirus spike peptide pools or control peptides (ViraFEST assay). The input for sequencing was CD4+ T cells from blood, cultured in vitro, taken before SARS-CoV-2 vaccination. The sequence came from a human donor who had recovered from COVID-19.

The CDR3 protein is CASSLDSGSHTGELFF. The CDR3 nucleotides are TGTGCCAGCAGTTTAGATAGCGGGAGTCACACCGGGGAGCTGTTTTTT. This sequence joins TRBV28 and TRBJ2-2, with 9 bases matching TRBD2. Trimming removed 2 bases from V and 3 bases from J; junction bases left unmatched: 4. Germline V lookup: CDR1 MDHEN, CDR2 SYDVKM. The CDR3 loop spans 16 amino acids.